This is a list of T cell receptor beta chains from one sample in a study of T cell repertoires in cytomegalovirus infection. Which antigens these TCRs recognize remains unknown. Each CDR3 protein is one row after TCRdb ran MiXCR on the reads. The profile shows hundreds of thousands of distinct CDR3 sequences, roughly 36% of them singletons. The source material was cultured PBMCs, sampled from culture after CMV antigen stimulation. The receptors come from a human donor in good health (CMV status not recorded). Some clones in this sample may be carry-over from other donors' samples. CDR3s include the opening cysteine and the closing phenylalanine or tryptophan. The D gene is left open where the match is weak. Clone size, where shown, is once, few, many, or a class for clones that have expanded.

size	J	V	D	DNA	CDR3
many	TRBJ1-4	TRBV7-8	.	TGTGCCAGCAGCTTAGCGCCCAGGGGCCCCGAAAAACTGTTTTTT	CASSLAPRGPEKLFF
many	TRBJ1-6	TRBV12-3/TRBV12-4	TRBD1	TGTGCCAGCAGCCGGGGACAGGGACGATATAATTCACCCCTCCACTTT	CASSRGQGRYNSPLHF
few	TRBJ1-5	TRBV7-8	.	TGTGCCAGCAGCTTAGGTCCGCACACCCCCTATCAGCCCCAGCATTTT	CASSLGPHTPYQPQHF
.	TRBJ1-2	TRBV24-1	.	TGTGCCACCAGTGATTCCGATGGAGAATATGGCTACACCTTC	CATSDSDGEYGYTF
.	TRBJ1-1	TRBV6-2/TRBV6-3	TRBD1	TGTGCCAGCAGTACACAGGGGGGGAACACTGAAGCTTTCTTT	CASSTQGGNTEAFF
few	TRBJ1-6	TRBV3-1	.	TGTGCCAGCAGCCGTGGCGGAACAAGTCTACCCCTCCACTTT	CASSRGGTSLPLHF
.	TRBJ2-5	TRBV11-2	.	TGTGCCAGCAGCACCCACAGAGCCCAAGAGACCCAGTACTTC	CASSTHRAQETQYF
.	TRBJ2-7	TRBV4-2	.	TGTGCCAGCAGCCAAGAATTAACTAGCTCCGAGCAGTACTTC	CASSQELTSSEQYF
.	TRBJ2-2	TRBV11-3	.	TGTGCCAGCAGCTTTACGCAGGCGGCGACCGGGGAGCTGTTTTTT	CASSFTQAATGELFF
.	TRBJ1-5	TRBV2	.	TGTGCCAGCAGTGAACAGAGTGGCCAGCCCCAGCATTTT	CASSEQSGQPQHF
few	TRBJ1-1	TRBV11-2	.	TGTGCCAGCAGCCCCCAACCCGGCTACACTGAAGCTTTCTTT	CASSPQPGYTEAFF
.	TRBJ2-3	TRBV7-9	.	TGTGCCAGCAGCTTGGGACCGATTGGTTCGGATACGCAGTATTTT	CASSLGPIGSDTQYF
few	TRBJ1-5	TRBV2	.	TGTGCCAGCAGTGCCGACGTACCCATCGAAGGTCAGCCCCAGCATTTT	CASSADVPIEGQPQHF
few	TRBJ2-3	TRBV7-6	TRBD1	TGTGCCAGCAGCTTAGCTCCGGGACAGGGCCCGGATACGCAGTATTTT	CASSLAPGQGPDTQYF
.	TRBJ2-1	TRBV6-2/TRBV6-3	TRBD2	TGTGCCAGCGGACTAGCTTCCTCAGCCAATGAGCAGTTCTTC	CASGLASSANEQFF
many	TRBJ2-7	TRBV7-6	.	TGTGCCAGCAGCTTAGACCCCCCCCCCAGCTACGAGCAGTACTTC	CASSLDPPPSYEQYF
.	TRBJ2-1	TRBV20-1	TRBD1	TGCAGTGCTCGAAGTACAGGGGGAGATGAGCAGTTCTTC	CSARSTGGDEQFF
few	TRBJ2-7	TRBV27	TRBD2	TGTGCCAGCAGCCTAACCCCCTCGGGGAGGGCCTACGAGCAGTACTTC	CASSLTPSGRAYEQYF
.	TRBJ1-2	TRBV7-9	.	TGTGCCAGCAGCTTACCGGGACCGATTCAGTATGGCTACACCTTC	CASSLPGPIQYGYTF
few	TRBJ2-3	TRBV6-1	TRBD1	TGTGCCAGCAGTGACCCGACAGGGGGCAGGACAGATACGCAGTATTTT	CASSDPTGGRTDTQYF
few	TRBJ1-2	TRBV12-3/TRBV12-4	TRBD1	TGTGCCAGCAGTACCGGGACAGGAAGCAGTTTGGGGGGCTACACCTTC	CASSTGTGSSLGGYTF
.	TRBJ2-7	TRBV7-2	.	TGTGCCAGCAGCCTGGACATTCACTACGAGCAGTACTTC	CASSLDIHYEQYF
.	TRBJ2-7	TRBV27	.	TGTGCCAGCAGTTTCAACAGATGGACCTACGAGCAGTACTTC	CASSFNRWTYEQYF
.	TRBJ2-5	TRBV19	TRBD1	TGTGCCAGTAGTCCCCGTGGACAGGGCGAAGAGACCCAGTACTTC	CASSPRGQGEETQYF
few	TRBJ1-2	TRBV7-9	.	TGTGCCAGCAGCTTAGCCTCGGGGGTTTTGAGCTATGGCTACACCTTC	CASSLASGVLSYGYTF
few	TRBJ2-7	TRBV11-2	TRBD1	TGTGCCAGCAGCTCTGCTTCGACAGGGGGGGCCTACGAGCAGTACTTC	CASSSASTGGAYEQYF
few	TRBJ1-6	TRBV6-1	.	TGTGCCAGCAGTGAAGCGCGTCGTTTGCAGGGTTATTCACCCCTCCACTTT	CASSEARRLQGYSPLHF
few	TRBJ1-5	TRBV12-5	.	TGTGCTAGTGGTCACACCGAACATCAGCCCCAGCATTTT	CASGHTEHQPQHF
.	TRBJ2-3	TRBV30	TRBD2	TGTGCCTGGGGGGGGTTGACTAGCCGGCGGGCAGATACGCAGTATTTT	CAWGGLTSRRADTQYF
.	TRBJ2-1	TRBV7-6	TRBD2	TGTGCCAGCAGCTTACCCCCAGGGACTACCACGGGGAATGAGCAGTTCTTC	CASSLPPGTTTGNEQFF
many	TRBJ1-3	TRBV7-2	.	TGTGCCAGCAGCTTCGAAACAGGGTTAGGAAACACCATATATTTT	CASSFETGLGNTIYF
.	TRBJ1-1	TRBV20-1	.	TGCAGTGCTAGACCTGGGGACACTGAAGCTTTCTTT	CSARPGDTEAFF
.	TRBJ2-3	TRBV12-3/TRBV12-4	TRBD1	TGTGCCAGCACCTTACAGGGGGTCACAGATACGCAGTATTTT	CASTLQGVTDTQYF
few	TRBJ1-4	TRBV5-4	.	TGTGCCAGCAGCTTGTCAGGGGCTAATGAAAAACTGTTTTTT	CASSLSGANEKLFF
few	TRBJ2-1	TRBV10-3	TRBD2	TGTGCCATCAGTGAGAGCTTAGGACTAGCGGACAATGAGCAGTTCTTC	CAISESLGLADNEQFF
.	TRBJ1-5	TRBV20-1	TRBD1	TGCAGTGGTGAGGGGGCGCCAGGCAATCAGCCCCAGCATTTT	CSGEGAPGNQPQHF
few	TRBJ1-1	TRBV7-8	.	TGTGCCAGCAGCTTAGAGGTTCCGATTGGGGACACTGAAGCTTTCTTT	CASSLEVPIGDTEAFF
.	TRBJ2-7	TRBV4-1	TRBD1	TGTGCCAGCGGACGGACAGGGCCGCGCGAGCAGTACTTC	CASGRTGPREQYF
few	TRBJ2-1	TRBV20-1	TRBD2	TGCAGTGCTAGAGAGGGGGGGACCTTTAGTGAGCAGTTCTTC	CSAREGGTFSEQFF
.	TRBJ1-2	TRBV4-3	TRBD1	TGCGCCAGCAGCCAAACAGGGGAATACAACTATGGCTACACCTTC	CASSQTGEYNYGYTF
once	TRBJ2-1	TRBV20-1	TRBD2	TGCAGTGCTAGACCACCGGGACTAGCGGGAGATAATGAGCAGTTCTTC	CSARPPGLAGDNEQFF
.	TRBJ2-5	TRBV12-3/TRBV12-4	.	TGTGCCAGCAGTTTAGCCCGGGGCATTGCGGAGACCCAGTACTTC	CASSLARGIAETQYF
many	TRBJ1-6	TRBV7-2	TRBD1	TGTGCCAGCAGCTCACAGGGGGCGGCGAATTCACCCCTCCACTTT	CASSSQGAANSPLHF
few	TRBJ2-3	TRBV4-3	TRBD2	TGCGCCAGCAGCCAAAGACCACCGGGACTAGCGAGAATAGATACGCAGTATTTT	CASSQRPPGLARIDTQYF
.	TRBJ2-7	TRBV10-3	TRBD1	TGTGCCATCAGTCCAGGACAGGGCCCCTACGAGCAGTACTTC	CAISPGQGPYEQYF
.	TRBJ2-6	TRBV5-1	.	TGCGCCAGCAGCTTGTTCGCAGGGTCTGGGGCCAACGTCCTGACTTTC	CASSLFAGSGANVLTF
.	TRBJ1-5	TRBV19	.	TGTGCCAGTAGCTCGCTATATCAGGGGAAAAATCAGCCCCAGCATTTT	CASSSLYQGKNQPQHF
.	TRBJ1-6	TRBV7-9	.	TGTGCCAGCAGCTTAGACAGGACCTCACCCCTCCACTTT	CASSLDRTSPLHF
.	TRBJ2-7	TRBV25-1	.	TGTGCCAGCAGTGAATTGGGCGTCGGAGAGCAGTACTTC	CASSELGVGEQYF
many	TRBJ2-2	TRBV7-2	.	TGTGCCAGCAGCCTGGGGGGCACCGGGGAGCTGTTTTTT	CASSLGGTGELFF
once	TRBJ2-7	TRBV20-1	.	TGCAGTGCTACCTCACGGACATCCTACGAGCAGTACTTC	CSATSRTSYEQYF
.	TRBJ2-3	TRBV6-1	TRBD2	TGTGCCAACAGTGACTCGCTAGCGGGGGGATCAGATACGCAGTATTTT	CANSDSLAGGSDTQYF
.	TRBJ2-3	TRBV20-1	.	TGCAGTGCCGTGGAGGGGCCTGTAACAGATACGCAGTATTTT	CSAVEGPVTDTQYF
.	TRBJ1-5	TRBV2	.	TGTGCCAGCACAAAGGAAGGGGGTAGCAATCAGCCCCAGCATTTT	CASTKEGGSNQPQHF
.	TRBJ2-1	TRBV7-9	TRBD2	TGTGCCAGCAGCGAGACTAGCGGGGCCTACAATGAGCAGTTCTTC	CASSETSGAYNEQFF
.	TRBJ1-2	TRBV7-8	.	TGTGCCAGCAGCACCGGGACCGGCCTCCGGGGCTACACCTTC	CASSTGTGLRGYTF
many	TRBJ2-2	TRBV7-2	TRBD2	TGTGCCAGCAGCTTAGCGCGCGGGGAGGGAAGGCTGTTTTTT	CASSLARGEGRLFF
.	TRBJ1-1	TRBV5-4	TRBD1	TGTGCCAGCAGCGATCGACAGGGGGCTAACACTGAAGCTTTCTTT	CASSDRQGANTEAFF
.	TRBJ1-1	TRBV7-2	.	TGTGCCAGCAGCAAGAGGGGGGGGTGGACTGAAGCTTTCTTT	CASSKRGGWTEAFF